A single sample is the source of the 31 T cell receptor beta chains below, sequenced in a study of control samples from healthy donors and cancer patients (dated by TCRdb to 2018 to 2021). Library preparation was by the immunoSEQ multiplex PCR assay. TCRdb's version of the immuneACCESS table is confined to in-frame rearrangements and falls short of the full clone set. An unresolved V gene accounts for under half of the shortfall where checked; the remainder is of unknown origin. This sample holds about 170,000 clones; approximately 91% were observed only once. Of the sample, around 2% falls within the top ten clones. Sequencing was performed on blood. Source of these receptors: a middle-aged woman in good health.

The CDR3 nucleotides read TGTGCCAGCAGTGAGGGGACTAGCGGGGTCAATGAGCAGTTCTTC. This sequence encodes CASSEGTSGVNEQFF. V and J are TRBV6-1 and TRBJ2-1; 13 positions match TRBD2. The germline CDR1 and CDR2 sequences are MNHNS and SASEGT. CDR3 length equals 15 residues. Trimming at V came to 3 bases and at J to 6 bases, leaving 2 bases not matched to a gene.

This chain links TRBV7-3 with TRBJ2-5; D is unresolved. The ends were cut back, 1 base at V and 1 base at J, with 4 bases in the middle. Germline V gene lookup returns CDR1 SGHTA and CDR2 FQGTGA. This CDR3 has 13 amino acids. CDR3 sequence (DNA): TGTGCCAGCAGCTTAAGCCCCCAAGAGACCCAGTACTTC. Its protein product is CASSLSPQETQYF.

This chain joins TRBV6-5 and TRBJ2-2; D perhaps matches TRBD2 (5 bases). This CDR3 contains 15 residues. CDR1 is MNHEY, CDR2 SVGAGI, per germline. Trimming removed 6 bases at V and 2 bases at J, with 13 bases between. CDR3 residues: CASSQPGVNTGELFF. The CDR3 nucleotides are TGTGCCAGCAGCCAACCCGGGGTAAACACCGGGGAGCTGTTTTTT.

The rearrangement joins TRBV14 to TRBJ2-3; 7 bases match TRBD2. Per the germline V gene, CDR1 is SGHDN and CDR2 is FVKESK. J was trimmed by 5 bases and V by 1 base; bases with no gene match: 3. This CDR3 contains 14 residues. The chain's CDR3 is CASSQGWEGDTQYF. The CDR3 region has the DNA TGTGCCAGCAGCCAAGGCTGGGAGGGAGATACGCAGTATTTT.

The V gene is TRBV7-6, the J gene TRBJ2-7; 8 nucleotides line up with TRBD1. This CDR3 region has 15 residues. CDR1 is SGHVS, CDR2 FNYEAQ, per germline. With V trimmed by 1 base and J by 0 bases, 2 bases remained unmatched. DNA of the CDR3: TGTGCCAGCAGCTTAGGGACAGGGAGCTCCTACGAGCAGTACTTC. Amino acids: CASSLGTGSSYEQYF.

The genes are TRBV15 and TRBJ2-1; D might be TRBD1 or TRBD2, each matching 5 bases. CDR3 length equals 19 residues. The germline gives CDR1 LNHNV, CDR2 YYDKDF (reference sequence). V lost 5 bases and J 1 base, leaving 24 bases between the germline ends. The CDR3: CATSGAGVWGSLSYNEQFF. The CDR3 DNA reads TGTGCCACCAGCGGAGCCGGTGTTTGGGGGTCCCTATCCTACAATGAGCAGTTCTTC.

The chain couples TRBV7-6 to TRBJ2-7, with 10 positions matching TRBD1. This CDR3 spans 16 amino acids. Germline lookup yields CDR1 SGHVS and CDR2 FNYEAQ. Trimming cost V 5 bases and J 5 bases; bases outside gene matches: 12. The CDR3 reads CASSRNDRGPGNEQYF. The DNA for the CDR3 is TGTGCCAGCAGCCGGAACGACAGGGGGCCTGGCAACGAGCAGTACTTC.

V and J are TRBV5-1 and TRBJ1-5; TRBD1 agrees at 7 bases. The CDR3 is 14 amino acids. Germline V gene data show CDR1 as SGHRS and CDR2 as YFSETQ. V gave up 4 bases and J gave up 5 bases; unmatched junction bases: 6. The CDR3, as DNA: TGCGCCAGCAGCCCCGGACAGGCCGATCAGCCCCAGCATTTT. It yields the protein CASSPGQADQPQHF.

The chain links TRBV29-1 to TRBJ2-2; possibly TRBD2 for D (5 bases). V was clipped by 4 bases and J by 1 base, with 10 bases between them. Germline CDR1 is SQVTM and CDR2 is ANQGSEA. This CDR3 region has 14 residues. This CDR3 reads CSVVEDWNTGELFF. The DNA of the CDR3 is TGCAGCGTTGTCGAGGACTGGAACACCGGGGAGCTGTTTTTT.

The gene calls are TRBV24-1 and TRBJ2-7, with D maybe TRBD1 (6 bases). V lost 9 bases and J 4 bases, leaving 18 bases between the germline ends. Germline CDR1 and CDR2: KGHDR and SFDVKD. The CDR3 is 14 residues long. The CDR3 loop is CATPNASGQYEQYF. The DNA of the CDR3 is TGTGCCACCCCGAACGCCTCCGGACAGTACGAGCAGTACTTC.

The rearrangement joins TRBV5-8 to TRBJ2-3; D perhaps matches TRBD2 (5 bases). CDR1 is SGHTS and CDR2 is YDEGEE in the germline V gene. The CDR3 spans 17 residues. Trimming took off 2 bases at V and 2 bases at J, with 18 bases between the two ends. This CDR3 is CASSFRGGRVFTDTQYF. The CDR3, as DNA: TGTGCCAGCAGCTTCCGGGGTGGTAGGGTTTTCACAGATACGCAGTATTTT.

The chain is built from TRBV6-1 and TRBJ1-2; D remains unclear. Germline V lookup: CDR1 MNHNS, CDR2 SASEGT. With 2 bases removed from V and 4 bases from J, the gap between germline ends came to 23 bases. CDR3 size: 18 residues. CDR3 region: CASSEFNHSPLMSYGYTF. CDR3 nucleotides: TGTGCCAGCAGTGAATTTAACCATTCCCCCCTTATGAGCTATGGCTACACCTTC.

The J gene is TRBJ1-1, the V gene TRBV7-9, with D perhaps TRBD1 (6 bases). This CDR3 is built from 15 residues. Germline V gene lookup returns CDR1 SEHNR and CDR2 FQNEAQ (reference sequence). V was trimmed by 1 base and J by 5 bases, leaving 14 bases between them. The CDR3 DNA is TGTGCCAGCAGCTTAGAGTGGGGGGGCAGGACTGAAGCTTTCTTT. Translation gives CASSLEWGGRTEAFF.

The DNA of the CDR3 is TGTGCCAGCAGCCCCCGGGGGCGATCGAACACTGAAGCTTTCTTT. Residues: CASSPRGRSNTEAFF. V and J are TRBV4-2 and TRBJ1-1; D perhaps matches TRBD1 (6 bases). The CDR3 has 15 amino acids. V gave up 4 bases and J gave up 1 base, with 13 bases separating them. Looked up from germline, CDR1 is LGHNA and CDR2 is YNFKEQ.

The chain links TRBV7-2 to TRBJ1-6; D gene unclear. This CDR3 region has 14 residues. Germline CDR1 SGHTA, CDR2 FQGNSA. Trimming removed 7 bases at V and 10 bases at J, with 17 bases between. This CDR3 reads CASTLFYGGSPLHF. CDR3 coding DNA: TGTGCCAGCACCCTCTTTTATGGTGGGTCACCCCTCCACTTT.

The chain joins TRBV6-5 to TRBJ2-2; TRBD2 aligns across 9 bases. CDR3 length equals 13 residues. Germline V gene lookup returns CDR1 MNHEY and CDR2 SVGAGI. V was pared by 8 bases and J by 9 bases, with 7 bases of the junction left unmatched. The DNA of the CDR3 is TGTGCCAGCCACCCGGGACTAGCCCGGGAGCTGTTTTTT. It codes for CASHPGLARELFF.

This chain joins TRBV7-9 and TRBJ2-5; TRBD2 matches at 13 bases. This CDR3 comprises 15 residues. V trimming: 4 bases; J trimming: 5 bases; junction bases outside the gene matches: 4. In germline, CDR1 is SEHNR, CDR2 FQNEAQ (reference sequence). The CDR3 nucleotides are TGTGCCAGCAGCTCGGGACTAGCGGGATGGGAGACCCAGTACTTC. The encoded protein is CASSSGLAGWETQYF.

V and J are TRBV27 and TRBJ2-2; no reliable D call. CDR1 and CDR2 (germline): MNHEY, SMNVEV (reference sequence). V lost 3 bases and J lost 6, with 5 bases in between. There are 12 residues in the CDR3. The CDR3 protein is CASSLIAGELFF. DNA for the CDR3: TGTGCCAGCAGTTTGATCGCCGGGGAGCTGTTTTTT.

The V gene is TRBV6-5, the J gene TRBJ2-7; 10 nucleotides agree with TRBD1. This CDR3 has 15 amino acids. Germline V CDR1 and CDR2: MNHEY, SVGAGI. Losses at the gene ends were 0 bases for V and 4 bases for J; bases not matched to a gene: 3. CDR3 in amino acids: CASSYSRDRGYEQYF. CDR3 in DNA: TGTGCCAGCAGTTACTCCCGGGACAGGGGTTACGAGCAGTACTTC.

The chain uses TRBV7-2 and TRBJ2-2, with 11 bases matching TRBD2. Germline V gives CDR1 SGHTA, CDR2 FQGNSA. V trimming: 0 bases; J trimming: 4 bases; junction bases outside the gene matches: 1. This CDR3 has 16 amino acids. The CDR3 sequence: CASSLALAGVTGELFF. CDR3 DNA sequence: TGTGCCAGCAGCTTAGCACTAGCGGGGGTCACCGGGGAGCTGTTTTTT.

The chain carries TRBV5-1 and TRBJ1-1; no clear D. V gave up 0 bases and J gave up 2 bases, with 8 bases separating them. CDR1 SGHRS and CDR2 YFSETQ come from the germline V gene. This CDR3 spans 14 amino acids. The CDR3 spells CASSLAGPNTEAFF. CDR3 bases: TGCGCCAGCAGCTTGGCCGGGCCCAACACTGAAGCTTTCTTT.

In nucleotides, the CDR3 is TGTGCCATTCGGGGGACAGGGACCTACGAGCAGTACTTC. The encoded protein is CAIRGTGTYEQYF. V and J are TRBV3-1 (or the pseudogene TRBV3-2) and TRBJ2-7; TRBD1 aligns across 9 bases. V shed 10 bases, J shed 2 bases, and the junction held 6 bases outside the gene matches. This CDR3 contains 13 residues. Germline V gene data show CDR1 as LGHDT and CDR2 as YNNKEL (reference sequence).

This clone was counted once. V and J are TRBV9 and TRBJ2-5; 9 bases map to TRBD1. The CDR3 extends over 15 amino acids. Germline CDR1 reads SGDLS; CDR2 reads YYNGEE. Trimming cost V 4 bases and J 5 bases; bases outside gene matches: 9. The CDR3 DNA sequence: TGTGCCAGCAGCCCGGGACAGGGAGTTATGGAGACCCAGTACTTC. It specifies CASSPGQGVMETQYF.

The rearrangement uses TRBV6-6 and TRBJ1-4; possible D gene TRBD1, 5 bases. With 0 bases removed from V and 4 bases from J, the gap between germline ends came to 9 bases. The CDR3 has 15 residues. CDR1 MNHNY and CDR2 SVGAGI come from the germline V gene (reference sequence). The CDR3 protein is CASSYSVQGNEKLFF. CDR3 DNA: TGTGCCAGCAGTTACTCGGTTCAGGGTAATGAAAAACTGTTTTTT.

The CDR3 protein is CASSEQGRELFF. The CDR3 nucleotides are TGTGCCAGCAGTGAACAGGGTCGGGAGCTGTTTTTT. This chain uses TRBV2 with TRBJ1-3, with a weak D call TRBD1 (5 bases). The J call could be wrong; TRBJ2-2 is a better fit for the DNA end. There are 12 residues in the CDR3. Germline V lookup: CDR1 SNHLY, CDR2 FYNNEI.

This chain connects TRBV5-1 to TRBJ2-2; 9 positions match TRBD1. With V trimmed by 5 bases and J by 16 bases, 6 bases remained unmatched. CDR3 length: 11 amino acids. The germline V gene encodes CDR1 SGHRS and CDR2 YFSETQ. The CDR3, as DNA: TGCGCCAGCAGGTTACAGGGGGCCCCGTTTTTT. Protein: CASRLQGAPFF.

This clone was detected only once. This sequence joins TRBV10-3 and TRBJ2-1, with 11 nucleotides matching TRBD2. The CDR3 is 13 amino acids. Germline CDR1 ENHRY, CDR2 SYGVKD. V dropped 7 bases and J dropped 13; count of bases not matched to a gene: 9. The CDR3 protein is CAITASGGRPQFF. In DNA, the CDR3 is TGTGCCATCACCGCTAGCGGGGGGCGCCCCCAGTTCTTC.

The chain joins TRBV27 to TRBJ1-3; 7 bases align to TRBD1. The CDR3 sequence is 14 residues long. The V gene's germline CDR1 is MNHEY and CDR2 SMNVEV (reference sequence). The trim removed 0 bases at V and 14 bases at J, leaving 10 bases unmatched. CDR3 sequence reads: CASSLSSGGTALYF. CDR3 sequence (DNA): TGTGCCAGCAGTTTATCAAGCGGGGGGACAGCCTTATATTTT.

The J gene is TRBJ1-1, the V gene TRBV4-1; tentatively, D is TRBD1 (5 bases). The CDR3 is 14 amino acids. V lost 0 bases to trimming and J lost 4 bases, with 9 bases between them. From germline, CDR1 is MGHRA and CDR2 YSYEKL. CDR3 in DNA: TGCGCCAGCAGCCAAGATACGGGGGGCACTGAAGCTTTCTTT. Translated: CASSQDTGGTEAFF.

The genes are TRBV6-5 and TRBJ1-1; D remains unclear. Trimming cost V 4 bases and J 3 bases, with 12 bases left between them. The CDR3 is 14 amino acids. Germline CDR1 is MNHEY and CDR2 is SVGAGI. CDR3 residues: CASSFSNTDTEAFF. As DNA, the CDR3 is TGTGCCAGCAGTTTCTCCAATACCGACACTGAAGCTTTCTTT.

The CDR3 DNA reads TGTGCCAGCGGGCGGAGCGCAACTAGCACAGATACGCAGTATTTT. It is translated as CASGRSATSTDTQYF. The chain carries TRBV2 and TRBJ2-3; no reliable D call. Germline loops: CDR1 SNHLY, CDR2 FYNNEI. The CDR3 spans 15 residues. Trimming left V 8 bases short and J 0 bases short, with 15 bases between.